A single T cell receptor (beta chain) is shown here with its context. The antigen is not known. This sample is part of a study of cytomegalovirus exposure and HLA in healthy donors. V was clipped by 0 bases and J by 3 bases; unmatched bases: 0. Germline CDR1 MNHEY, CDR2 SVGAGI. The CDR3 extends over 14 amino acids. Generated by immunoSEQ multiplex PCR, the TCRdb table keeps only in-frame clones and is missing some. This sample has approximately 270,000 clones, with less than 90% found just once. Findings and caveats of the study: TCR clusters originating in the first cohort tended to co-occur in the 110 or so validation repertoires, according to a later analysis. Through in vitro validation, three CMV-associated chains were shown to be specific for CMV antigens. Researchers catalogued under 200 TCR beta chains as cytomegalovirus-associated. The classifier reportedly diagnosed cytomegalovirus status with high specificity and sensitivity.

Sequenced input: PBMCs. This chain uses TRBV6-5 with TRBJ2-7; 9 nucleotides line up with TRBD1. The clonotype comes from a man aged 18 to 30 in good health and CMV-seropositive. The chain's CDR3 is CASSYSTGGYEQYF. CDR3 sequence (DNA): TGTGCCAGCAGTTACTCGACAGGGGGCTACGAGCAGTACTTC.